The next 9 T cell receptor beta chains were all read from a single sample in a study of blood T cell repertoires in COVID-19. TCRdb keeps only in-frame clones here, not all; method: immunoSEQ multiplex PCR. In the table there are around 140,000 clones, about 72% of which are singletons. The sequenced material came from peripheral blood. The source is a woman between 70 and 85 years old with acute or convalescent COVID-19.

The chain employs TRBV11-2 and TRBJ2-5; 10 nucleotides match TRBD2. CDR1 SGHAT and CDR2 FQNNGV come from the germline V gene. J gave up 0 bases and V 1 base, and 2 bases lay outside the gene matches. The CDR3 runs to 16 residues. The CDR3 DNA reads TGTGCCAGCAGCTTAGGAGCGGGGGGGTACCAAGAGACCCAGTACTTC. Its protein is CASSLGAGGYQETQYF. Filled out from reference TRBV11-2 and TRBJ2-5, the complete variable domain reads EAGVAQSPRYKIIEKRQSVAFWCNPISGHATLYWYQQILGQGPKLLIQFQNNGVVDDSQLPKDRFSAERLKGVDSTLKIQPAKLEDSAVYLCASSLGAGGYQETQYFGPGTRLLVL.

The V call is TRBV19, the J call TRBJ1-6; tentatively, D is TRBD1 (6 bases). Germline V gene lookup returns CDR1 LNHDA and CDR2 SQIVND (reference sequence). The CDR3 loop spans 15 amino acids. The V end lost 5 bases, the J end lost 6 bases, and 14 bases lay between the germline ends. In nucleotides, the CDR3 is TGTGCCAGTAGTCACACAGGGAGAACTAATTCACCCCTCCACTTT. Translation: CASSHTGRTNSPLHF.

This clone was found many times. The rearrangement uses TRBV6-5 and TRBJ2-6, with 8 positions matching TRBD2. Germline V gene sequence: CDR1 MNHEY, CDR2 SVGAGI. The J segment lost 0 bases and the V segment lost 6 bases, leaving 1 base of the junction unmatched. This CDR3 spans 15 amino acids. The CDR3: CASRGTSSGANVLTF. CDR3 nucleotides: TGTGCCAGCAGGGGGACTAGCTCTGGGGCCAACGTCCTGACTTTC.

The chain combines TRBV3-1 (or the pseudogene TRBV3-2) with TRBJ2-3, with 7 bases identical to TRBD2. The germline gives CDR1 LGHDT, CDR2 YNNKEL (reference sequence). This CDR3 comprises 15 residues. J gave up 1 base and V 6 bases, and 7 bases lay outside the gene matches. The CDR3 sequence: CASSEFSGGTDTQYF. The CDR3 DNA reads TGTGCCAGCAGTGAGTTCAGCGGGGGCACAGATACGCAGTATTTT.

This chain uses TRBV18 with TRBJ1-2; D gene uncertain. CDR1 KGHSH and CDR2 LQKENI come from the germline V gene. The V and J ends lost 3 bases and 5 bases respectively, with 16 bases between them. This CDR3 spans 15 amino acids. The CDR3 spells CASSPGSGASYGYTF. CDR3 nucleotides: TGTGCCAGCTCACCCGGGTCGGGAGCCAGTTATGGCTACACCTTC.

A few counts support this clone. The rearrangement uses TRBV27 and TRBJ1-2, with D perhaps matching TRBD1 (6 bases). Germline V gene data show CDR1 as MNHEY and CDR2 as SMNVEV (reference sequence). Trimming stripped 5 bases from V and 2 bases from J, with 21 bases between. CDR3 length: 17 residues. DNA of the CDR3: TGTGCCAGCAGTAACCATAGACAGGCGTTTCAGAACTATGGCTACACCTTC. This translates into CASSNHRQAFQNYGYTF.

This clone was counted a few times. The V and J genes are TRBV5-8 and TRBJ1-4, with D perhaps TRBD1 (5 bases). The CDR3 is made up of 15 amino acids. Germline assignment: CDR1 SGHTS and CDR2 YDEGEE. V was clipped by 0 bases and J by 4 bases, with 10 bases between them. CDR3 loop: CASSLGARVNEKLFF. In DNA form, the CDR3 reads TGTGCCAGCAGCTTGGGGGCCAGGGTTAATGAAAAACTGTTTTTT. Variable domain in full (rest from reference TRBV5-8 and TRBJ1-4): EAGVTQSPTHLIKTRGQQATLRCSPISGHTSVYWYQQALGLGLQFLLWYDEGEERNRGNFPPRFSGRQFPNYSSELNVNALELEDSALYLCASSLGARVNEKLFFGSGTQLSVL.

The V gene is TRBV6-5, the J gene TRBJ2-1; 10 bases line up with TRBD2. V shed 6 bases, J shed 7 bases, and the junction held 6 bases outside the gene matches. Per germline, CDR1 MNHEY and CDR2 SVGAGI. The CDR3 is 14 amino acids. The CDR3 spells CASRGTSALNEQFF. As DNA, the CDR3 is TGTGCCAGCAGGGGGACTAGCGCCCTAAATGAGCAGTTCTTC.

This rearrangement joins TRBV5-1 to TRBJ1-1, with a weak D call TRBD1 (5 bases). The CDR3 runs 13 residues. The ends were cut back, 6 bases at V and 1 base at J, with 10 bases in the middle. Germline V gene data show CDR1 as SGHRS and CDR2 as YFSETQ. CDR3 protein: CASTEGANTEAFF. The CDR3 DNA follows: TGCGCCAGCACTGAAGGGGCGAACACTGAAGCTTTCTTT.